This T cell receptor beta chain comes out of a study of radiotherapy plus CTLA-4 blockade in lung cancer. Chemo-refractory metastatic non-small-cell lung cancer patients received focal radiation with ipilimumab CTLA-4 blockade. Trimming stripped 2 bases from V and 4 bases from J, with 18 bases between. CDR3 length: 16 residues. Germline V gives CDR1 SGHRS, CDR2 YFSETQ. Sequencing used immunoSEQ multiplex PCR; TCRdb keeps in-frame clones, though not all of them. The data contain some 52,000 clones, more than 65% of them seen just once; the ten biggest clones take up about 2.9%. The sequences come from peripheral blood, collected from a patient treated with radiotherapy plus ipilimumab. This receptor was obtained from a human donor with non-small cell lung cancer who had a partial response to radiotherapy plus ipilimumab. This rearrangement joins TRBV5-1 to TRBJ1-1; D perhaps matches TRBD1 (6 bases). CDR3 loop: CASSLIRDKSVTEAFF. CDR3 DNA: TGCGCCAGCAGCTTAATTCGGGACAAGTCGGTCACTGAAGCTTTCTTT.